This entry lists 28 T cell receptor beta chains sequenced from one sample in a study of cytomegalovirus exposure and HLA in healthy donors. Primers: 60 Vbeta forward and 13 Jbeta reverse. The table came from immunoSEQ multiplex PCR; TCRdb's copy has only in-frame clones and leaves some out. The table has about 69,000 clones, roughly four fifths seen once; the top ten hold around 10%. What was sequenced was PBMCs. Receptor source: an older woman in good health and CMV-seropositive.

This clone came up a few times. The rearrangement joins TRBV6-1 to TRBJ1-6; 8 positions match TRBD1. There are 16 residues in the CDR3. Per the germline V gene, CDR1 is MNHNS and CDR2 is SASEGT. J lost 7 bases, V lost 1 base, and 6 bases had no gene match. The CDR3 DNA sequence: TGTGCCAGCAGTGAAGGGACAGGGCTGGGGAATTCACCCCTCCACTTT. Protein: CASSEGTGLGNSPLHF.

V and J are TRBV5-1 and TRBJ2-5, with a possible D match to TRBD1 (6 bases). V gave up 1 base and J gave up 0 bases, with 7 bases separating them. The CDR3 spans 14 residues. Germline values: CDR1 SGHRS, CDR2 YFSETQ. The CDR3 protein is CASSLQGYQETQYF. The CDR3, as DNA: TGCGCCAGCAGCTTGCAGGGGTACCAAGAGACCCAGTACTTC.

The chain carries TRBV15 and TRBJ1-5; 9 bases agree with TRBD1. V lost 0 bases to trimming and J lost 6 bases; unmatched junction nucleotides: 6. Germline V gene lookup returns CDR1 LNHNV and CDR2 YYDKDF (reference sequence). The CDR3 contains 16 residues. The CDR3 here is CATSRETGGMRQPQHF. CDR3 coding DNA: TGTGCCACCAGCAGAGAAACAGGGGGCATGCGTCAGCCCCAGCATTTT.

V is TRBV5-1 and J is TRBJ2-7, with D possibly TRBD1 on 6 matching bases. V was pared by 2 bases and J by 8 bases, with 11 bases between. Germline V CDR1 and CDR2: SGHRS, YFSETQ. The CDR3 sequence is 12 residues long. The CDR3: CASSFKGDKQYF. In DNA form, the CDR3 reads TGCGCCAGCAGCTTTAAAGGGGACAAGCAGTACTTC.

The CDR3 DNA sequence: TGTGCCTGGAGTAGGGAGGTTCGCTTCACTGAAGCTTTCTTT. Protein sequence: CAWSREVRFTEAFF. The chain joins TRBV30 to TRBJ1-1; no clear D gene. Trimming removed 2 bases from V and 4 bases from J, with 14 bases in between. Germline assignment: CDR1 GTSNPN and CDR2 SVGIG (reference sequence). This CDR3 spans 14 amino acids.

CDR3 coding DNA: TGTGCCAGCAGACCTCTCCGGGGGGTGCCTAGTGAGCAGTACTTC. Encoded protein: CASRPLRGVPSEQYF. This rearrangement joins TRBV27 to TRBJ2-7; 7 positions agree with TRBD2. Per the germline V gene, CDR1 is MNHEY and CDR2 is SMNVEV (reference sequence). The CDR3 covers 15 residues. With 6 bases clipped from V and 7 bases from J, the junction kept 15 bases outside the gene matches.

The chain uses TRBV18 and TRBJ1-1, with D perhaps TRBD1 (5 bases). V gave up 0 bases and J gave up 5 bases, with 10 bases separating them. This CDR3 region has 14 residues. Germline V gives CDR1 KGHSH, CDR2 LQKENI. The chain's CDR3 is CASSPPSGETEAFF. The CDR3 coding sequence is TGTGCCAGCTCACCACCGTCGGGGGAAACTGAAGCTTTCTTT.

The chain has TRBV5-1 and TRBJ1-2; maybe TRBD1 (6 bases). V shed 2 bases and J shed 1 base, with 15 bases lying between them. CDR1 SGHRS and CDR2 YFSETQ come from the germline V gene. This CDR3 has 16 amino acids. The CDR3 DNA is TGCGCCAGCAGCTTCCATCCCGGGACAAGTAACTATGGCTACACCTTC. As protein: CASSFHPGTSNYGYTF.

The CDR3 DNA reads TGTGCCAGTAGTCGGCGGGAGGGGAGTACAGATACGCAGTATTTT. Amino acids: CASSRREGSTDTQYF. The V and J genes are TRBV19 and TRBJ2-3, with 9 bases identical to TRBD2. The CDR3 is 15 amino acids. The V gene end was trimmed by 5 bases and the J gene end by 3 bases; junction bases not matched to a gene: 6. Germline CDR1 and CDR2: LNHDA and SQIVND (reference sequence).

The gene calls are TRBV5-1 and TRBJ2-7; perhaps TRBD2 as D (6 bases). From germline, CDR1 is SGHRS and CDR2 YFSETQ. The CDR3 runs to 14 residues. Trimming took 4 bases from V and 1 from J, leaving 12 bases between them. CDR3 sequence reads: CASSPWDSSYEQYF. CDR3 coding DNA: TGCGCCAGCAGCCCTTGGGACTCGTCCTACGAGCAGTACTTC.

CDR3 bases: TGTGCCACCAGCAGCCGGGGACAGGACGGGAATCAGCCCCAGCATTTT. It is translated as CATSSRGQDGNQPQHF. This chain connects TRBV15 to TRBJ1-5; 8 bases agree with TRBD1. J was trimmed by 4 bases and V by 3 bases; bases with no gene match: 8. Germline V gene lookup returns CDR1 LNHNV and CDR2 YYDKDF (reference sequence). CDR3 size: 16 residues.

The chain joins TRBV5-1 to TRBJ1-6; D might be TRBD1 (5 bases). V was cut by 0 bases and J by 5 bases, with 12 bases left in between. CDR3 length: 16 amino acids. Germline CDR1 reads SGHRS; CDR2 reads YFSETQ. CDR3 in amino acids: CASSLGGGWDNSPLHF. The CDR3 DNA follows: TGCGCCAGCAGCTTGGGGGGGGGTTGGGATAATTCACCCCTCCACTTT.

V is TRBV19 and J is TRBJ2-2; D might be TRBD1 (6 bases). The CDR3 loop spans 13 amino acids. The V gene's germline CDR1 is LNHDA and CDR2 SQIVND (reference sequence). The V and J ends lost 7 bases and 3 bases respectively, with 9 bases between them. CDR3 nucleotides: TGTGCCAGTATAAGGACAGACACCGGGGAGCTGTTTTTT. Protein: CASIRTDTGELFF.

The table lists this clone with a count of one. The chain recombines TRBV9 with TRBJ1-2; 7 nucleotides align to TRBD1. This CDR3 has 14 amino acids. Germline assignment: CDR1 SGDLS and CDR2 YYNGEE. Unmatched junction bases numbered 7, after V lost 4 bases and J lost 4 bases. The CDR3 bases are TGTGCCAGCAGCTCTCGACAGGGCTCCTATGGCTACACCTTC. The encoded protein is CASSSRQGSYGYTF.

The chain couples TRBV30 to TRBJ2-4; D remains ambiguous. V lost 5 bases, J lost 0 bases, and 8 bases lay in between. This CDR3 spans 13 amino acids. CDR1 is GTSNPN and CDR2 is SVGIG in the germline V gene (reference sequence). CDR3 residues: CAWATLAKNIQYF. DNA of the CDR3: TGTGCCTGGGCGACACTAGCCAAAAACATTCAGTACTTC.

This chain joins TRBV4-1 and TRBJ2-7; possible D gene TRBD1, 5 bases. Germline V gene lookup returns CDR1 MGHRA and CDR2 YSYEKL. The CDR3 extends over 14 amino acids. Trimming took off 1 base at V and 4 bases at J, with 11 bases between the two ends. CDR3 DNA sequence: TGCGCCAGCAGCCAAGTAGAAAGGGGTTACGAGCAGTACTTC. This gives the protein CASSQVERGYEQYF.

This chain connects TRBV6-1 to TRBJ1-2, with D possibly TRBD1 on 5 matching bases. This CDR3 has 14 residues. V lost 0 bases, J lost 7 bases, and 12 bases lay in between. Germline V CDR1 and CDR2: MNHNS, SASEGT. The CDR3 protein is CASSEAKSRVGYTF. The CDR3 DNA reads TGTGCCAGCAGTGAAGCTAAATCCAGGGTTGGCTACACCTTC.

The chain employs TRBV5-1 and TRBJ1-1; D ambiguous. From germline, CDR1 is SGHRS and CDR2 YFSETQ. With 4 bases removed from V and 1 base from J, the gap between germline ends came to 8 bases. The CDR3 length is 13 residues. The CDR3 DNA reads TGCGCCAGCAGCCCACTAGGGAACACTGAAGCTTTCTTT. Translated: CASSPLGNTEAFF.

This clone appeared a few times. V is TRBV5-6 and J is TRBJ1-1; D is ambiguous. The CDR3 extends over 11 amino acids. CDR1 SGHDT and CDR2 YYEEEE come from the germline V gene. Trimming took 4 bases from V and 6 from J, leaving 7 bases between them. The CDR3 protein is CASSKIAEAFF. The DNA for the CDR3 is TGTGCCAGCAGCAAGATAGCTGAAGCTTTCTTT.

In this sample, this clone turned up a few times. The chain has TRBV23-1 and TRBJ1-1; a possible D gene is TRBD1 (5 bases). TRBV23-1 is given ORF status, its function remaining uncertain. Trimming pared 4 bases from V and 6 bases from J, leaving 12 bases between. This CDR3 spans 13 amino acids. CDR3 bases: TGCGCCAGCAGTCGGGCAGGGAGGCCTGAAGCTTTCTTT. It yields the protein CASSRAGRPEAFF.

The chain joins TRBV19 to TRBJ2-7, with TRBD1 identical over 12 bases. V trimming: 5 bases; J trimming: 2 bases; junction bases outside the gene matches: 19. The CDR3 has 20 residues. The germline CDR1 and CDR2 sequences are LNHDA and SQIVND (reference sequence). The CDR3 sequence: CASSPLRDRGRLKPAYEQYF. CDR3 in DNA: TGTGCCAGTAGTCCCCTCCGGGACAGGGGGCGATTAAAACCGGCCTACGAGCAGTACTTC.

This clone has just a few counts. CDR3 coding DNA: TGCGCCAGCAGCCAAGAAACAGGGGGCTTTCCAGATACGCAGTATTTT. Its protein is CASSQETGGFPDTQYF. V and J are TRBV4-1 and TRBJ2-3, with TRBD1 matching over 9 bases. The length of the CDR3 is 16 residues. V trimming: 0 bases; J trimming: 4 bases; junction bases outside the gene matches: 5. The germline gives CDR1 MGHRA, CDR2 YSYEKL.

This sequence joins TRBV18 and TRBJ1-1, with D perhaps TRBD1 (6 bases). CDR3 size: 17 residues. In germline, CDR1 is KGHSH, CDR2 LQKENI. Trimming stripped 2 bases from V and 0 bases from J, with 16 bases between. The CDR3, as DNA: TGTGCCAGCTCACCAAAGATAGGGGACACCATGAACACTGAAGCTTTCTTT. Protein product: CASSPKIGDTMNTEAFF.

Turning to this clone: The junction departs from germline at one end; a sequencing error may be responsible. The chain joins TRBV10-2 to TRBJ1-2, with 12 bases that match TRBD1. CDR1 and CDR2 (germline): WSHSY, SAAADI. The CDR3 covers 15 residues. The DNA of the CDR3 is TGCACCAGCAGTGACCCGGGACAGGGGGCGGGAGGCTACACCTTC. Translation gives CTSSDPGQGAGGYTF.

This clone was seen only once. This chain links TRBV2 with TRBJ2-5; TRBD2 matches at 7 bases. Trimming removed 7 bases from V and 5 bases from J; junction bases left unmatched: 7. This CDR3 contains 13 residues. Per the germline V gene, CDR1 is SNHLY and CDR2 is FYNNEI. Here the CDR3 reads CASKTSAFETQYF. The CDR3 nucleotides are TGTGCCAGCAAAACTAGCGCTTTTGAGACCCAGTACTTC.

The chain joins TRBV11-3 to TRBJ2-3; D call uncertain. The V end lost 5 bases, the J end lost 0 bases, and 15 bases lay between the germline ends. The CDR3 runs to 16 residues. CDR1 and CDR2 from the germline V gene are SGHNT and YENEEA. The CDR3 nucleotides read TGTGCCAGCAGCCCCGTAGCCGTCACTAGCACAGATACGCAGTATTTT. The encoded protein is CASSPVAVTSTDTQYF.

This clone appeared a few times. The chain recombines TRBV6-6 with TRBJ2-3; TRBD2 aligns across 11 bases. The CDR3 loop spans 15 amino acids. After removal of 5 bases from V and 3 bases from J, the junction contained 4 bases not matched to a gene. The germline V gene has CDR1 MNHNY and CDR2 SVGAGI (reference sequence). This CDR3 reads CASSDSGGATDTQYF. CDR3 DNA sequence: TGTGCCAGCAGTGATAGCGGGGGGGCTACAGATACGCAGTATTTT.

This clone has only a few counts. The V call is TRBV29-1, the J call TRBJ1-3; 7 nucleotides line up with TRBD1. Trimming took 7 bases from V and 4 from J; bases not matched to a gene: 10. This CDR3 contains 14 residues. CDR1 and CDR2 (germline): SQVTM, ANQGSEA. The CDR3: CSAWDREVGNTIYF. DNA of the CDR3: TGCAGCGCCTGGGACAGAGAAGTAGGAAACACCATATATTTT.